In its sample, the clone carrying this T cell receptor (beta chain) was seen many times. The antigen is unknown. This sample stems from a study of T cells after posttransplantation cyclophosphamide. Study results and limitations: Later post-transplant blood repertoires were often dominated by donor CD8+ memory clones.

A marrow graft followed busulfan-fludarabine conditioning, with cyclophosphamide on days +3 and +4. Libraries were prepared by immunoSEQ multiplex PCR; TCRdb keeps only in-frame clonotypes and omits some of them. The repertoire shows roughly 10,000 clones, none seen only once; the top ten take roughly 28%. The CDR3 contains 12 residues. CDR1 MDHEN and CDR2 SYDVKM come from the germline V gene. With 3 bases removed from V and 9 bases from J, the gap between germline ends came to 12 bases. The chain carries TRBV28 and TRBJ2-7; D possibly corresponds to TRBD2 (6 bases). This specimen consisted of PBMCs, obtained after allogeneic stem cell transplant with posttransplant cyclophosphamide. The origin of this receptor is a female patient aged 35 to 55 who received an allogeneic stem cell transplant from a related donor, was CMV-positive, and had no GVHD. Some T cells may be supplied by the graft donor. CDR3 loop: CASSFLAWVQYF. CDR3 DNA: TGTGCCAGCAGTTTCCTAGCGTGGGTGCAGTACTTC. Together with reference TRBV28 and TRBJ2-7, the CDR3 gives the full variable domain: DVKVTQSSRYLVKRTGEKVFLECVQDMDHENMFWYRQDPGLGLRLIYFSYDVKMKEKGDIPEGYSVSREKKERFSLILESASTNQTSMYLCASSFLAWVQYFGPGTRLTVT.